This TCR beta chain appears in the sequencing data of a study of molecular identifiers for immune sequencing clone quantification. The CDR3 is 15 residues long. Unmatched junction bases numbered 7, after V lost 3 bases and J lost 4 bases. Germline values: CDR1 SGHAT, CDR2 FQNNGV. Via MiXCR, TCRdb re-called the PCR reads, giving one row per CDR3 protein. The data hold hundreds of thousands of distinct CDR3 sequences, with 20% observed a single time. Material for sequencing was naive CD8+ T cells from blood, with Jurkat cell RNA spiked in. Indicated subset: FACS-sorted CD8+CD4-CCR7+CD45RA+ naive T cells. The V gene is TRBV11-2, the J gene TRBJ2-5, with 8 bases aligning to TRBD1. The TCR sequence derives from a human donor in good health. Some libraries in this study had Jurkat cell RNA spiked in. In nucleotides, the CDR3 is TGTGCCAGCAGCTTTGACAGGGGATATGGAGAGACCCAGTACTTC. Protein: CASSFDRGYGETQYF.